The clone carrying this TCR beta chain was seen at least ten times. Its target is unknown. The source of the sample is a study of prognosis after radiotherapy for stage I lung cancer. Across the whole study: The study recorded distant metastases in four patients (median about seven months) after radiotherapy and no significant progression in roughly 15.

The CDR3 covers 14 residues. The V and J ends lost 5 bases and 6 bases, in that order; junction bases with no gene match: 7. Germline V gene lookup returns CDR1 LNHDA and CDR2 SQIVND (reference sequence). Template was genomic DNA; TCR beta CDR3 amplified in two multiplex PCR rounds. First-round PCR amplification was performed with primers specific to each TRBV and TRBJ gene. Each CDR3 protein is one row after TCRdb ran MiXCR on the multiplex PCR reads. The sample lists around 30,000 distinct CDR3 sequences, 30% to 35% occurring once. Whole-study results and caveats: Lower post-radiation Shannon entropy was seen in patients who went on to develop distant metastases. Counted unique TCR clones declined after stereotactic body radiation therapy (median around 10,000 versus 6,900). Metastatic and non-metastatic patients reportedly diverged in TRBV and TRBJ gene usage.

The source of this sequence is a donor over 45 with non-small cell lung cancer. Sample: PBMCs, taken before or after stereotactic body radiation therapy (not recorded which). This chain joins TRBV19 and TRBJ1-3; TRBD1 agrees at 7 bases. The CDR3 DNA sequence: TGTGCCAGTAGTCCTCGACAGGGTTCAAACACCATATATTTT. Translated: CASSPRQGSNTIYF.